The sequence of this T cell receptor beta chain was determined in a study of cytomegalovirus exposure and HLA in healthy donors. Germline CDR1 is MNHEY and CDR2 is SMNVEV (reference sequence). V was pared by 5 bases and J by 0 bases, with 17 bases between. This CDR3 has 16 residues. PCR was performed using 60 Vbeta and 13 Jbeta primers. Method: immunoSEQ multiplex PCR; TCRdb's copy keeps in-frame clones and lacks some. The table has 100,000 or so clones, 60% to 75% seen once. The chain is built from TRBV27 and TRBJ2-7; tentatively, D is TRBD1 (6 bases). Sequencing was performed on PBMCs. This clonotype was obtained from a man between 45 and 60 years old in good health and CMV-seronegative. The chain's CDR3 is CASSPPGHLSSYEQYF. CDR3 DNA sequence: TGTGCCAGCAGTCCCCCGGGACACCTGAGCTCCTACGAGCAGTACTTC.